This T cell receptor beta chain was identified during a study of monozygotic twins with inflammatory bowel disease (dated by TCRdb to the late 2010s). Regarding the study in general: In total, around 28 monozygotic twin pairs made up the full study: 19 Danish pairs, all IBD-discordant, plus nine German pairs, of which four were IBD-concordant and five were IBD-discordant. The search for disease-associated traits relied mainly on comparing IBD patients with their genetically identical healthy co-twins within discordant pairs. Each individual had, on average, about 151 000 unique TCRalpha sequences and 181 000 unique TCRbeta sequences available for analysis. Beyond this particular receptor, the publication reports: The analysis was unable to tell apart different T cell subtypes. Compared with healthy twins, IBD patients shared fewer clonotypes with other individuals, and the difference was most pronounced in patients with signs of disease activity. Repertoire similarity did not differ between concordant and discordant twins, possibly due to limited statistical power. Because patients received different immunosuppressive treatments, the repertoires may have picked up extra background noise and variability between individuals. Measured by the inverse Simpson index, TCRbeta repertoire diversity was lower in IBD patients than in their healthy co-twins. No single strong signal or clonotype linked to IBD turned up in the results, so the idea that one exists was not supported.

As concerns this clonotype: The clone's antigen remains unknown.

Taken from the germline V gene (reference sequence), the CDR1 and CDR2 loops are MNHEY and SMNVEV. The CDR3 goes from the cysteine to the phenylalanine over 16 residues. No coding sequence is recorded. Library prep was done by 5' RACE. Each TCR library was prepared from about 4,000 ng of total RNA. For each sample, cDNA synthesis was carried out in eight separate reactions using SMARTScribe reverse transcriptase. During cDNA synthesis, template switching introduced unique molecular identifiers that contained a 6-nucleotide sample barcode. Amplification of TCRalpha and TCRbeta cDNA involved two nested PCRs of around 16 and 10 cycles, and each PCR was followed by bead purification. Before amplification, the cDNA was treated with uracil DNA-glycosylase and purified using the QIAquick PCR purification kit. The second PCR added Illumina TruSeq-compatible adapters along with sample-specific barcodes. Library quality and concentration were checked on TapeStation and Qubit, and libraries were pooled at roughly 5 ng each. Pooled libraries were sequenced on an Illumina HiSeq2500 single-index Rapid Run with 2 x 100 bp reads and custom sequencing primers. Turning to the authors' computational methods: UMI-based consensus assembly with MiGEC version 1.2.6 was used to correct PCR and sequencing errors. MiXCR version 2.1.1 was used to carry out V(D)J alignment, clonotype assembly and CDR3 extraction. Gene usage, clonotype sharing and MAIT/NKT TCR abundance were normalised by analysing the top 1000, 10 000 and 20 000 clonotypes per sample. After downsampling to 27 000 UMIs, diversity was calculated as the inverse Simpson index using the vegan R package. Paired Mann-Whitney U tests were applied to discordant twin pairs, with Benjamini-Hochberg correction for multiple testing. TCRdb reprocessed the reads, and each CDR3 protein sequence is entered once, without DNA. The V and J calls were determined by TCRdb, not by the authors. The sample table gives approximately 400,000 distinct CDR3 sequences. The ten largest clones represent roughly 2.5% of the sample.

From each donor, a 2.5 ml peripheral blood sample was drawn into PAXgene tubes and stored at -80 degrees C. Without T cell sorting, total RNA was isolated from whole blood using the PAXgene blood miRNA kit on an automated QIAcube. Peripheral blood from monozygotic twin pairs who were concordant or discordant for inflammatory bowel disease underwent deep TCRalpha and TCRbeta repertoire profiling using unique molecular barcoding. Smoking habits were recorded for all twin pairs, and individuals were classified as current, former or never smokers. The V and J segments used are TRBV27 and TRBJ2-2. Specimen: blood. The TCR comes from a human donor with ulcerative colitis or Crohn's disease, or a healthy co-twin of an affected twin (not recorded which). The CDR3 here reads CASSFLWQEHTGELFF.